The present T cell receptor beta chain was sequenced within a study of cytomegalovirus exposure and HLA in healthy donors. The V end lost 1 base, the J end lost 3 bases, and 6 bases lay between the germline ends. Germline V gives CDR1 GTSNPN, CDR2 SVGIG (reference sequence). CDR3 size: 12 residues. PCR amplification relied on 60 Vbeta primers (plus 13 Jbeta primers). The protocol was immunoSEQ multiplex PCR, while the TCRdb copy is restricted to in-frame clones and leaves out a portion. The sample has about 190,000 clones, 65% to 75% seen once. Material for sequencing was PBMCs. The genes are TRBV30 and TRBJ1-1; D is unresolved. This sequence was found in a man aged 25-45 years in good health and CMV-seropositive. CDR3: CAWSEGDTEAFF. The CDR3 region has the DNA TGTGCCTGGAGTGAAGGAGACACTGAAGCTTTCTTT.